The rows below give T cell receptor beta chains drawn from one sample of a study of CD8+CD57+ T cells in acquired aplastic anemia. TCRdb used MiXCR to reprocess the reads, holding one entry per CDR3 protein. The sample yields some 240,000 distinct CDR3 sequences, roughly 35% seen once. Material: sorted CD4+, CD8+, or CD8+CD57+ T cells (not recorded which) from PBMCs. All receptors derive from a human donor in good health, serving as a control. The CDR3 runs from the conserved cysteine through the conserved F or W. Each record gives: CDR3 protein, CDR3 DNA, V gene, J gene, CDR3 length, clone size, D gene. A D gene is named only where the DNA matches it firmly. Not all rows give a size; the values are once, few, many and, for expanded clones, a class.

CASSPVGSKKTQYF	TGTGCCAGCAGTCCAGTAGGATCGAAAAAGACCCAGTACTTC	TRBV12-3/TRBV12-4	TRBJ2-5	14	many	-
CATSATSSTDTQYF	TGTGCCACCAGCGCGACCAGTAGCACAGATACGCAGTATTTT	TRBV15	TRBJ2-3	14	-	-
CASTPRGSDSPLHF	TGTGCCAGTACCCCCCGGGGTTCGGATTCACCCCTCCACTTT	TRBV19	TRBJ1-6	14	many	-
CASSSFQVNNPEAFF	TGTGCCAGCAGCTCGTTCCAGGTAAACAACCCTGAAGCTTTCTTT	TRBV5-6	TRBJ1-1	15	few	-
CASSSKQGQVHSYEQYF	TGTGCCAGCAGCTCGAAACAGGGACAGGTCCACTCCTACGAGCAGTACTTC	TRBV5-4	TRBJ2-7	17	many	TRBD1
CASSSGTGNTEAFF	TGTGCCAGTTCCAGCGGGACAGGGAACACTGAAGCTTTCTTT	TRBV19	TRBJ1-1	14	many	TRBD1
CASSRQSGSAYEQYF	TGTGCCAGCAGCCGTCAATCAGGGTCAGCCTACGAGCAGTACTTC	TRBV5-8	TRBJ2-7	15	many	-
CASSYPLGQGAGNQPQHF	TGTGCCAGCAGTTACCCGCTGGGACAGGGGGCGGGCAATCAGCCCCAGCATTTT	TRBV6-2/TRBV6-3	TRBJ1-5	18	few	TRBD1
CSVLRGAAAFYNEQFF	TGCAGCGTTCTCCGGGGGGCAGCCGCTTTCTACAATGAGCAGTTCTTC	TRBV29-1	TRBJ2-1	16	many	-
CASSPGTGGGYGYTF	TGTGCCAGCAGCCCTGGGACAGGGGGCGGTTATGGCTACACCTTC	TRBV7-6	TRBJ1-2	15	-	TRBD1
CASNNRGLYQPQHF	TGTGCCAGCAACAACAGGGGGCTATATCAGCCCCAGCATTTT	TRBV2	TRBJ1-5	14	many	TRBD1
CASSIGWSQGAGETQYF	TGTGCCAGTAGTATAGGGTGGAGTCAAGGGGCCGGAGAGACCCAGTACTTC	TRBV19	TRBJ2-5	17	once	-
CASSLYIFASGEDTQYF	TGTGCCAGCAGCTTATATATATTTGCTAGCGGGGAGGATACGCAGTATTTT	TRBV7-9	TRBJ2-3	17	many	TRBD2
CAWSVLKGQRAYEQYF	TGTGCCTGGAGTGTACTGAAGGGACAGAGAGCCTACGAGCAGTACTTC	TRBV30	TRBJ2-7	16	-	TRBD1
CASSVGHSNEKLFF	TGTGCCAGCAGCGTAGGGCACTCTAATGAAAAACTGTTTTTT	TRBV9	TRBJ1-4	14	many	-
CASDVPGQGPGYGYTF	TGTGCCAGCGACGTCCCGGGACAGGGACCGGGCTATGGCTACACCTTC	TRBV2	TRBJ1-2	16	-	TRBD1
CASSTISGGASADTQYF	TGTGCCAGCAGTACAATTAGCGGGGGGGCCAGCGCAGATACGCAGTATTTT	TRBV2	TRBJ2-3	17	many	TRBD2
CASSFMTEKAFF	TGTGCCAGCAGCTTTATGACGGAGAAAGCTTTCTTT	TRBV7-6	TRBJ1-1	12	-	-
CASSLATNTIYF	TGTGCCAGCAGCTTAGCCACAAACACCATATATTTT	TRBV7-6	TRBJ1-3	12	many	-
CASSLVSGPTNTEAFF	TGTGCCAGCAGCTTGGTATCCGGACCGACGAACACTGAAGCTTTCTTT	TRBV5-5	TRBJ1-1	16	-	-
CASSRAAGLENIQYF	TGTGCCAGCAGCCGCGCAGCCGGGCTGGAAAACATTCAGTACTTC	TRBV11-2	TRBJ2-4	15	few	-
CASSPRGRGTEAFF	TGTGCCAGCAGCCCTCGGGGACGGGGCACTGAAGCTTTCTTT	TRBV11-1	TRBJ1-1	14	-	-
CASSSRSQAEAFF	TGTGCCAGCAGCTCCAGGAGCCAGGCTGAAGCTTTCTTT	TRBV7-9	TRBJ1-1	13	many	-
CASSAGPSNAEAFF	TGTGCCAGCAGTGCGGGCCCTTCGAACGCTGAAGCTTTCTTT	TRBV2	TRBJ1-1	14	few	-
CASSLGPLPYEQYF	TGTGCCAGCAGTTTAGGACCCCTTCCCTACGAGCAGTACTTC	TRBV27	TRBJ2-7	14	few	-
CASTGQGYQPQHF	TGTGCCAGCACCGGACAGGGATATCAGCCCCAGCATTTT	TRBV19	TRBJ1-5	13	many	TRBD1
CSARGWTVYNEQFF	TGCAGTGCTAGAGGCTGGACAGTTTACAATGAGCAGTTCTTC	TRBV20-1	TRBJ2-1	14	many	-
CASILSTEALF	TGTGCCAGCATCCTGAGCACTGAAGCTCTCTTT	TRBV2	TRBJ1-1	11	-	-
CASSHGTPGDTGELFF	TGTGCCAGCAGCCATGGGACACCTGGGGACACCGGGGAGCTGTTTTTT	TRBV11-2	TRBJ2-2	16	few	-
CASSPDTGTNTEAFF	TGTGCCAGCAGCCCCGATACAGGGACGAACACTGAAGCTTTCTTT	TRBV12-3/TRBV12-4	TRBJ1-1	15	-	-
CATSSGDRGGDQPQHF	TGTGCCACCAGCAGCGGGGACAGGGGAGGGGATCAGCCCCAGCATTTT	TRBV15	TRBJ1-5	16	many	TRBD1
CASSPREDSPLHF	TGTGCCAGCAGCCCTAGGGAGGATTCACCCCTCCACTTT	TRBV7-6	TRBJ1-6	13	-	-
CASSRRLAGTLTDTQYF	TGCGCCAGCAGCCGAAGACTAGCGGGAACCCTCACAGATACGCAGTATTTT	TRBV5-1	TRBJ2-3	17	-	TRBD2
CAMYLCATSTLDTQYF	-	TRBV10-3	TRBJ2-3	16	-	-
CASSLAQNSYNEQFF	TGCGCCAGCAGCTTGGCCCAGAACTCCTACAATGAGCAGTTCTTC	TRBV5-1	TRBJ2-1	15	many	-
CASSESPGRDTQYF	TGCGCCAGCAGTGAGTCGCCAGGGAGGGATACGCAGTATTTT	TRBV10-1	TRBJ2-3	14	many	-
CASSQDWAGASLPYF	TGTGCCAGCAGCCAAGACTGGGCGGGAGCCAGCCTCCCGTACTTC	TRBV4-2	TRBJ2-7	15	many	TRBD2
CSVRQEENGGYTF	TGCAGCGTACGACAGGAGGAAAACGGGGGCTACACCTTC	TRBV29-1	TRBJ1-2	13	-	-
CASSGGGQGRSYTF	TGTGCCAGCAGTGGGGGGGGACAGGGTCGGAGCTACACCTTC	TRBV2	TRBJ1-2	14	-	TRBD1
CATSVPGQTYEQYF	TGTGCCACCAGTGTTCCGGGACAAACCTACGAGCAGTACTTC	TRBV24-1	TRBJ2-7	14	few	-
CSALEQDRNYGYTF	TGCAGTGCTCTAGAGCAAGACAGAAACTATGGCTACACCTTC	TRBV20-1	TRBJ1-2	14	many	-
CASSPSGNTEAFF	TGTGCCAGCAGCCCGAGTGGGAACACTGAAGCTTTCTTT	TRBV10-3	TRBJ1-1	13	few	-
CASSPGALSYEQYF	TGTGCCAGCTCACCAGGGGCTCTCTCCTACGAGCAGTACTTC	TRBV2	TRBJ2-7	14	-	-
CASSSETRGSNQPQHF	TGTGCCAGCAGCTCGGAGACCAGGGGTAGCAATCAGCCCCAGCATTTT	TRBV7-9	TRBJ1-5	16	many	-
CASSYPSRVDTGELFF	TGTGCCAGCAGTTACCCCAGCAGGGTGGACACCGGGGAGCTGTTTTTT	TRBV6-5	TRBJ2-2	16	-	-
CASSHRATVTGPTEAFF	TGTGCCAGCAGCCATAGGGCTACCGTTACAGGTCCAACTGAAGCTTTCTTT	TRBV3-1	TRBJ1-1	17	-	-
CASEQGNTEAFF	TGTGCCAGTGAACAGGGGAACACTGAAGCTTTCTTT	TRBV2	TRBJ1-1	12	-	-
CASFPFRVAIFLCANYGYTF	TGTGCCAGCTTCCCTTTTAGAGTGGCTATATTCTTATGTGCTAACTATGGCTACACCTTC	TRBV25-1	TRBJ1-2	20	-	-
CASSQGWTTMIYEQYF	TGTGCCAGCAGCCAGGGGTGGACCACGATGATCTACGAGCAGTACTTC	TRBV6-1	TRBJ2-7	16	few	-